Here is one T cell receptor (beta chain) with its context. The antigen remains undetermined. TCRdb processed the RT-PCR reads anew with MiXCR; each CDR3 protein has one entry. The sample gives some 1,300 distinct CDR3 sequences, around 77% of which show up once; just under 25% is in the top ten. These data are taken from a study of yellow fever vaccine responses in identical twins. Points from the study as a whole: Reports say the vaccine T cell response in twins looked partly convergent and partly personalized.

With V trimmed by 2 bases and J by 5 bases, 3 bases remained unmatched. Looked up from germline, CDR1 is SGHNT and CDR2 is YENEEA. CDR3 length: 14 amino acids. The rearrangement joins TRBV11-3 to TRBJ2-1, with 7 bases lining up with TRBD1. The sample consisted of T cells from blood (PBMCs), unsorted or a sorted subset (not recorded which), taken before or after yellow fever vaccination (not recorded which). The source of this sequence is a female donor who received the yellow fever vaccine. CDR3 bases: TGTGCCAGCAGCTTAACAGGGGCCCACAATGAGCAGTTCTTC. It encodes CASSLTGAHNEQFF.